The 24 T cell receptor beta chains presented below share a single source sample, sequenced in a study of PD-1 blockade in mismatch repair-deficient tumors. Profiled with immunoSEQ multiplex PCR; TCRdb holds only in-frame clones, not every one. This sample has tens of thousands of clones; 78% occur once, and the top ten carry 3% to 3.5%. The material sequenced was peripheral blood, taken 4 weeks after starting pembrolizumab. Receptor source: an adult with mismatch repair-deficient cancer.

This clone was seen a few times. This chain uses TRBV6-5 with TRBJ1-5; TRBD1 aligns across 9 bases. V dropped 6 bases and J dropped 6; count of bases not matched to a gene: 9. The V gene's germline CDR1 is MNHEY and CDR2 SVGAGI. This CDR3 spans 15 amino acids. The CDR3 nucleotides read TGTGCCAGCAGACCCTCACAGGGGGCGGGTCAGCCCCAGCATTTT. Protein product: CASRPSQGAGQPQHF.

The chain carries TRBV7-9 and TRBJ1-2; D is undetermined. CDR1 SEHNR and CDR2 FQNEAQ come from the germline V gene (reference sequence). Trimming shortened V by 0 bases and J by 5 bases, and 4 bases separated the two germline ends. The CDR3 runs to 12 residues. CDR3 amino acids: CASSLARYGYTF. In DNA form, the CDR3 reads TGTGCCAGCAGCTTAGCACGATATGGCTACACCTTC.

Judged by abundance, this clone is medium-sized. The chain carries TRBV6-5 and TRBJ2-7, with TRBD1 identical over 10 bases. The J segment lost 5 bases and the V segment lost 4 bases, leaving 5 bases of the junction unmatched. The germline gives CDR1 MNHEY, CDR2 SVGAGI. The CDR3 runs to 14 residues. The CDR3 spells CASSSTTGGHEQYF. As DNA, the CDR3 is TGTGCCAGCAGTTCCACGACAGGGGGCCACGAGCAGTACTTC.

The gene calls are TRBV6-4 and TRBJ2-2; 8 bases map to TRBD2. With 8 bases clipped from V and 6 bases from J, the junction kept 11 bases outside the gene matches. Germline V gene sequence: CDR1 MRHNA, CDR2 SNTAGT. The CDR3 loop spans 15 amino acids. The CDR3 protein is CASFGEREFPGELFF. CDR3 bases: TGTGCCAGCTTCGGGGAGCGGGAGTTTCCCGGGGAGCTGTTTTTT.

The chain combines TRBV11-3 with TRBJ2-7, with D perhaps assigned TRBD1 or TRBD2 (6 bases each). The ends were cut back, 1 base at V and 5 bases at J, with 18 bases in the middle. There are 16 residues in the CDR3. Germline V gene data show CDR1 as SGHNT and CDR2 as YENEEA. CDR3 sequence reads: CASSLGGRGAPHEQYF. The DNA of the CDR3 is TGTGCCAGCAGCTTAGGAGGTAGGGGGGCTCCCCACGAGCAGTACTTC.

The chain combines TRBV18 with TRBJ2-7, with D perhaps matching TRBD1 (6 bases). The CDR3 spans 13 residues. CDR1 and CDR2 from the germline V gene are KGHSH and LQKENI. V lost 3 bases, J lost 2 bases, and 8 bases lay in between. The DNA for the CDR3 is TGTGCCAGCTCACCCGGACAGACCTACGAGCAGTACTTC. Protein: CASSPGQTYEQYF.

The chain is built from TRBV6-6 and TRBJ1-2, with D perhaps TRBD1 (6 bases). CDR3 length: 16 residues. From germline, CDR1 is MNHNY and CDR2 SVGAGI (reference sequence). Deletions cut 7 bases from V and 8 bases from J, with 26 bases between. The CDR3 DNA sequence: TGTGCCAGCATCAACGGGTGGACGGGGGCAGTGACCGGCTACACCTTC. Translating gives CASINGWTGAVTGYTF.

The genes are TRBV5-1 and TRBJ2-7; D is perhaps TRBD1 (6 bases). CDR1 and CDR2 from the germline V gene are SGHRS and YFSETQ. Trimming removed 5 bases from V and 0 bases from J, with 12 bases in between. This CDR3 region has 14 residues. The CDR3 sequence: CASSQDSVSYEQYF. CDR3 in DNA: TGCGCCAGCAGTCAGGACAGCGTCTCCTACGAGCAGTACTTC.

This clone was picked up a small number of times. The chain employs TRBV5-1 and TRBJ1-2, with 8 bases that match TRBD1. Unmatched junction bases numbered 3, after V lost 4 bases and J lost 4 bases. The CDR3 totals 13 residues. Germline CDR1 SGHRS, CDR2 YFSETQ. CDR3 amino acids: CASSQGQVYGYTF. Here the CDR3 DNA reads TGCGCCAGCAGCCAGGGACAGGTCTATGGCTACACCTTC.

The chain joins TRBV6-5 to TRBJ1-2, with D perhaps TRBD1 (5 bases). Germline CDR1 reads MNHEY; CDR2 reads SVGAGI. This CDR3 has 14 amino acids. Trimming took 0 bases from V and 3 from J, leaving 8 bases between them. The CDR3 loop is CASSYSGTDYGYTF. The CDR3 nucleotides read TGTGCCAGCAGTTACTCCGGGACGGACTATGGCTACACCTTC.

The chain is built from TRBV2 and TRBJ2-1; D remains ambiguous. The CDR3 is 13 amino acids. V dropped 2 bases and J dropped 9 bases, with 11 bases sitting between them. CDR1 and CDR2 from the germline V gene are SNHLY and FYNNEI. The CDR3 protein is CASSELEGIEQFF. The CDR3 nucleotides are TGTGCCAGCAGTGAACTCGAAGGGATTGAGCAGTTCTTC.

The chain combines TRBV10-1 with TRBJ1-1, with 7 bases aligning to TRBD1. The CDR3 runs to 16 residues. Trimming removed 2 bases from V and 3 bases from J; junction bases left unmatched: 9. Germline CDR1 is WNHNN and CDR2 is SYGVQD (reference sequence). The CDR3 spells CASSEKTGNVYTEAFF. The CDR3 nucleotides read TGCGCCAGCAGTGAGAAGACAGGGAATGTTTACACTGAAGCTTTCTTT.

The chain uses TRBV7-3 and TRBJ2-1, with a tentative D call TRBD2 (6 bases). Germline CDR1 SGHTA, CDR2 FQGTGA. This CDR3 has 16 residues. Deletions cut 5 bases from V and 7 bases from J, with 21 bases between. CDR3 coding DNA: TGTGCCAGCAGCCCCGGAGACGGCCGGGGGATTAATGAGCAGTTCTTC. It encodes CASSPGDGRGINEQFF. The full variable domain, in which reference TRBV7-3 and TRBJ2-1 provide the parts outside the CDR3, is GAGVSQTPSNKVTEKGKYVELRCDPISGHTALYWYRQSLGQGPEFLIYFQGTGAADDSGLPNDRFFAVRPEGSVSTLKIQRTERGDSAVYLCASSPGDGRGINEQFFGPGTRLTVL.

The chain links TRBV5-1 to TRBJ2-5; maybe TRBD1 (5 bases). The CDR3 sequence is 12 residues long. With 4 bases removed from V and 4 bases from J, the gap between germline ends came to 8 bases. Germline lookup yields CDR1 SGHRS and CDR2 YFSETQ. Here the CDR3 reads CASSRQGETQYF. The CDR3 region has the DNA TGCGCCAGCAGCCGTCAGGGAGAGACCCAGTACTTC.

The chain links TRBV7-3 to TRBJ2-1, with D perhaps TRBD1 (6 bases). CDR3 length: 15 amino acids. V shed 5 bases and J shed 4 bases, with 15 bases lying between them. From germline, CDR1 is SGHTA and CDR2 FQGTGA. The CDR3 region has the DNA TGTGCCAGCAGCCCCCAAGATACAGGGTACAATGAGCAGTTCTTC. Translated: CASSPQDTGYNEQFF.

The rearrangement joins TRBV5-4 to TRBJ2-1; 8 nucleotides align to TRBD1. The J segment lost 7 bases and the V segment lost 4 bases, leaving 13 bases of the junction unmatched. Germline V gene data show CDR1 as SGHNT and CDR2 as YYREEE (reference sequence). The CDR3 runs to 16 residues. CDR3 loop: CASSSGQGGIINEQFF. In nucleotides, the CDR3 is TGTGCCAGCAGCAGTGGACAGGGCGGGATAATAAATGAGCAGTTCTTC.

This rearrangement joins TRBV9 to TRBJ2-3, with D perhaps matching TRBD1 (5 bases). The V gene's germline CDR1 is SGDLS and CDR2 YYNGEE. Between the trimmed V and J ends, which lost 1 base and 3 bases, there was a span of 9 bases. The CDR3 sequence is 14 residues long. CDR3 loop: CASSVSGATDTQYF. CDR3 sequence (DNA): TGTGCCAGCAGCGTAAGTGGGGCAACAGATACGCAGTATTTT.

The CDR3, as DNA: TGTGCCATCAGTCCGACAGGGACAGGAGGGCAGCCCCAGCATTTT. This encodes CAISPTGTGGQPQHF. The rearrangement joins TRBV10-3 to TRBJ1-5, with 8 bases identical to TRBD1. CDR1 and CDR2 (germline): ENHRY, SYGVKD. J lost 7 bases, V lost 5 bases, and 10 bases had no gene match. CDR3 length: 15 amino acids.

The chain joins TRBV6-1 to TRBJ2-7; 9 bases match TRBD1. Germline CDR1 reads MNHNS; CDR2 reads SASEGT. CDR3 length equals 13 residues. V lost 6 bases and J lost 7; bases outside the gene matches: 7. CDR3 in DNA: TGTGCCAGCAGCCGGGACAGGGATTGGGAGCAGTACTTC. Protein sequence: CASSRDRDWEQYF.

This clone was seen only a few times. The CDR3 nucleotides read TGTGCCAGCAGCTTAGAAGGGGGGACAAATGAAAAACTGTTTTTT. Its translation is CASSLEGGTNEKLFF. The V call is TRBV7-9, the J call TRBJ1-4; tentative D call: TRBD1 (6 bases). The CDR3 loop spans 15 amino acids. V was clipped by 1 base and J by 5 bases, with 11 bases between them. Germline CDR1 reads SEHNR; CDR2 reads FQNEAQ (reference sequence).

V usage is TRBV7-9 and J usage is TRBJ1-3; 10 nucleotides align to TRBD1. This CDR3 contains 18 residues. With 10 bases clipped from V and 7 bases from J, the junction kept 22 bases outside the gene matches. CDR1 is SEHNR and CDR2 is FQNEAQ in the germline V gene (reference sequence). The CDR3: CATKGGTGASRSSNTIYF. The CDR3 DNA reads as TGTGCCACCAAAGGGGGGACAGGGGCCTCGCGGAGTTCGAACACCATATATTTT.

Regarding this clone: One junction end disagrees with the germline gene, perhaps due to a read error. The genes are TRBV30 and TRBJ1-2; 7 nucleotides align to TRBD1. CDR1 is GTSNPN and CDR2 is SVGIG in the germline V gene (reference sequence). This CDR3 spans 12 amino acids. The CDR3 reads CAWGPSGTAPFF. CDR3 bases: TGTGCCTGGGGCCCTAGCGGGACAGCTCCTTTTTTC.

By share, this clone counts as medium-sized (0.01 to 0.1%). The rearrangement uses TRBV27 and TRBJ2-7; 10 nucleotides match TRBD2. The CDR3 is 14 residues long. The V gene's germline CDR1 is MNHEY and CDR2 SMNVEV (reference sequence). The V and J ends lost 5 bases and 3 bases, in that order; junction bases with no gene match: 4. The CDR3 reads CASSTSGKVYEQYF. As DNA, the CDR3 is TGTGCCAGCAGTACTAGCGGGAAGGTCTACGAGCAGTACTTC.

This chain joins TRBV7-6 and TRBJ2-7; a possible D gene is TRBD1 (5 bases). V was cut by 3 bases and J by 2 bases, with 8 bases left in between. Germline loops: CDR1 SGHVS, CDR2 FNYEAQ. This CDR3 spans 13 amino acids. The CDR3 coding sequence is TGTGCCAGCAGCTTGACAGTCACCTACGAGCAGTACTTC. It yields the protein CASSLTVTYEQYF.